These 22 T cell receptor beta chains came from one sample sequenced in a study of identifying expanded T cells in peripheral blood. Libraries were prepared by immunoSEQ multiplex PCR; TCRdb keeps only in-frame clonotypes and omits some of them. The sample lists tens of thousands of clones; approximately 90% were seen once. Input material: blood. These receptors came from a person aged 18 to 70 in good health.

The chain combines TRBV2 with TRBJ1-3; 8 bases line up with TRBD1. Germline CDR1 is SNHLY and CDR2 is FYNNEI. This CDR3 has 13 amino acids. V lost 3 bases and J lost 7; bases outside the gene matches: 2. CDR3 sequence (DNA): TGTGCCAGCAGTGACACAGGGGGGAACACCATATATTTT. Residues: CASSDTGGNTIYF.

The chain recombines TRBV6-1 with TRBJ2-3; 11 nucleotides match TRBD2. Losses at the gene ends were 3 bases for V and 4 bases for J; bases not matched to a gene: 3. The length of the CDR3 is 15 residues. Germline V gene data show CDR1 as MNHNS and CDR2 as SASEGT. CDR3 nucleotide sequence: TGTGCCAGCAGTGATACTAGCGGGGGCTCAGATACGCAGTATTTT. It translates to CASSDTSGGSDTQYF.

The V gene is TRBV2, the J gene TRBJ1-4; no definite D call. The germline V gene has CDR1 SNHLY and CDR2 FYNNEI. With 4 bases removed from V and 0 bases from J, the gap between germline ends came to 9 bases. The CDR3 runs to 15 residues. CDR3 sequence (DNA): TGTGCCAGCAGTGCGCCTGCTGCAACTAATGAAAAACTGTTTTTT. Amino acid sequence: CASSAPAATNEKLFF. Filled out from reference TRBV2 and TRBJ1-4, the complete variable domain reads EPEVTQTPSHQVTQMGQEVILRCVPISNHLYFYWYRQILGQKVEFLVSFYNNEISEKSEIFDDQFSVERPDGSNFTLKIRSTKLEDSAMYFCASSAPAATNEKLFFGSGTQLSVL.

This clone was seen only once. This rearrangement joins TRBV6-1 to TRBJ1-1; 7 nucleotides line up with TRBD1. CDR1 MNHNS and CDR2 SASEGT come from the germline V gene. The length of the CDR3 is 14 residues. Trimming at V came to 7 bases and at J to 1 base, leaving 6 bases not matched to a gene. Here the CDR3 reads CASNRDSGNTEAFF. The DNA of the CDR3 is TGTGCCAGCAACCGGGACAGTGGGAACACTGAAGCTTTCTTT.

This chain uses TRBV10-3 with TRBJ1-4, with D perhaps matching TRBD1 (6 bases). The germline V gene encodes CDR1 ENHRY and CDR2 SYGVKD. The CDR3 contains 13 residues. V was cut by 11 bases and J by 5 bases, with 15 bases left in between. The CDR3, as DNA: TGTGCCGCCCAACAGGGACTAAATGAAAAACTGTTTTTT. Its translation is CAAQQGLNEKLFF.

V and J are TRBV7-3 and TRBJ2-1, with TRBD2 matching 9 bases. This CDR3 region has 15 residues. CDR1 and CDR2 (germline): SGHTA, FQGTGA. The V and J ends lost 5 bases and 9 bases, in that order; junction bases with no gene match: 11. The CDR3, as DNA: TGTGCCAGCAGCGAAGTCCCCGGGACTAGCCGTGAGCAGTTCTTC. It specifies CASSEVPGTSREQFF.

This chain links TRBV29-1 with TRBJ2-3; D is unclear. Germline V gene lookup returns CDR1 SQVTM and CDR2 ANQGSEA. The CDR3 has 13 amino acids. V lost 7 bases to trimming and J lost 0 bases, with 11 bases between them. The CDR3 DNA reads TGCAGCGCCATTTGGGATAGCACAGATACGCAGTATTTT. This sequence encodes CSAIWDSTDTQYF.

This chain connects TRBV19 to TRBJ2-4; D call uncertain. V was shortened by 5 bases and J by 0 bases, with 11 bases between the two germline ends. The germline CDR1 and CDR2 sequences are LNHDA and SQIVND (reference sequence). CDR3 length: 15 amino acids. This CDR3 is CASSSNPLAKNIQYF. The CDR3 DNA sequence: TGTGCCAGTAGTTCGAATCCGCTAGCCAAAAACATTCAGTACTTC.

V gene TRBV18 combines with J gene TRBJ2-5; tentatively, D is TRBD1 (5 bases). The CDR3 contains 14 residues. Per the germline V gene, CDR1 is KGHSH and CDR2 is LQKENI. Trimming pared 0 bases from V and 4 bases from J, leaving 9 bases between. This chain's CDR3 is CASSPPPGRETQYF. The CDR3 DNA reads TGTGCCAGCTCACCACCCCCAGGGCGAGAGACCCAGTACTTC.

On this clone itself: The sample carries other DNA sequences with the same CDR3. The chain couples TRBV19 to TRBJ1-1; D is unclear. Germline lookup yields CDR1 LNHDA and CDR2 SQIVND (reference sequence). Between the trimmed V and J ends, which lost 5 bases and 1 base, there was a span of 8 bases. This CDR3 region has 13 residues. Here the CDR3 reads CASSSTANTEAFF. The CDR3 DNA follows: TGTGCCAGTAGTTCCACAGCGAACACTGAAGCTTTCTTT.

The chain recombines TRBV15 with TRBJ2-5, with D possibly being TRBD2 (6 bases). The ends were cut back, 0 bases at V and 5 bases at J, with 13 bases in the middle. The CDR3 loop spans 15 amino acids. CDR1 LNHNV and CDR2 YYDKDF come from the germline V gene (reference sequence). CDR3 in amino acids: CATSRERGRRETQYF. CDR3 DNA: TGTGCCACCAGCAGAGAACGGGGGAGGAGGGAGACCCAGTACTTC.

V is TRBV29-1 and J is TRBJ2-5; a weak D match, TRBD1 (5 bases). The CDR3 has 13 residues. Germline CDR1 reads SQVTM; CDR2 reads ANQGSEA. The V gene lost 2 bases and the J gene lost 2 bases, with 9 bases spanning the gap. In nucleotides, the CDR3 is TGCAGCGTTGAACAGGGCGGTCAAGAGACCCAGTACTTC. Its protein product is CSVEQGGQETQYF.

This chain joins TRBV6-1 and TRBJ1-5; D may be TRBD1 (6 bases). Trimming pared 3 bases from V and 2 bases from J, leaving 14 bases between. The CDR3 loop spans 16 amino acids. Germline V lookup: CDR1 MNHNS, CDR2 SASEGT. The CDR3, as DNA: TGTGCCAGCAGTGACCGGGGGGGCGAGCGCAATCAGCCCCAGCATTTT. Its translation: CASSDRGGERNQPQHF.

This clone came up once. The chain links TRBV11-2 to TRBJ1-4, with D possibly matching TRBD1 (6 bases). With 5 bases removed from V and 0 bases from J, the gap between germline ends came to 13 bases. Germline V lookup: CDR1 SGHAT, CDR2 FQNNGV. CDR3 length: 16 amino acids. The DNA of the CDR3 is TGTGCCAGCAGCAACAACAGGGTTGCAACTAATGAAAAACTGTTTTTT. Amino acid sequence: CASSNNRVATNEKLFF. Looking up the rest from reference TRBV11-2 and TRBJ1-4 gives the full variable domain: EAGVAQSPRYKIIEKRQSVAFWCNPISGHATLYWYQQILGQGPKLLIQFQNNGVVDDSQLPKDRFSAERLKGVDSTLKIQPAKLEDSAVYLCASSNNRVATNEKLFFGSGTQLSVL.

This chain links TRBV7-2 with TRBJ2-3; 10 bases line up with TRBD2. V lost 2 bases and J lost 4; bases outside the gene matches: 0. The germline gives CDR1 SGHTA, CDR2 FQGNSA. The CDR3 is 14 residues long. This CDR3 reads CASSLLAGADTQYF. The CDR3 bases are TGTGCCAGCAGCTTACTAGCGGGAGCAGATACGCAGTATTTT.

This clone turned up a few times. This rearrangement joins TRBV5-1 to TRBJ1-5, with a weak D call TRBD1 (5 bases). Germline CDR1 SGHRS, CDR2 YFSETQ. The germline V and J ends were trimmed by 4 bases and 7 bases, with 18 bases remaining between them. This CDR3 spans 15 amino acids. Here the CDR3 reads CASSALGLQGQPQHF. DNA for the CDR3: TGCGCCAGCAGCGCTTTGGGACTTCAAGGCCAGCCCCAGCATTTT.

CDR3 DNA: TGTGCCAGCAGCTTAGAAGCTCGAGACACTGAAGCTTTCTTT. As protein: CASSLEARDTEAFF. The chain uses TRBV7-2 and TRBJ1-1; no clear D gene. The CDR3 has 14 residues. In germline, CDR1 is SGHTA, CDR2 FQGNSA. V was trimmed by 1 base and J by 3 bases, leaving 9 bases between them.

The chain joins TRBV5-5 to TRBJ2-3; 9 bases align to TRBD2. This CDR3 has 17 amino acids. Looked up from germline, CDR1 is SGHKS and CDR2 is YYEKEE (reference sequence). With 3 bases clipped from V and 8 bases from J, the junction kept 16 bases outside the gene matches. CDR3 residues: CASSSAGVAGVMGTQYF. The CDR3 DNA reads TGTGCCAGCAGCTCGGCGGGGGTAGCGGGGGTTATGGGTACGCAGTATTTT.

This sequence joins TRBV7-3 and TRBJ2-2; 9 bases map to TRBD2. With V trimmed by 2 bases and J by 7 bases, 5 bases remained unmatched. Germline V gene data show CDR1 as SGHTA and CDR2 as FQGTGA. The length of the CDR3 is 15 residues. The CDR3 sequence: CASSLGGGARGELFF. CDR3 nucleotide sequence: TGTGCCAGCAGCTTAGGCGGGGGGGCCCGCGGGGAGCTGTTTTTT.

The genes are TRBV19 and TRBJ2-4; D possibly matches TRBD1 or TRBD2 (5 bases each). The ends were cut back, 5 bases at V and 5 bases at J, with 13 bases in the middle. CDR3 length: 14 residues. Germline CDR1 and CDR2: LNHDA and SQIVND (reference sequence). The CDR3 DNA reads TGTGCCAGTAGTCGGGGCAGGGTAGAAAACATTCAGTACTTC. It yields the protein CASSRGRVENIQYF.

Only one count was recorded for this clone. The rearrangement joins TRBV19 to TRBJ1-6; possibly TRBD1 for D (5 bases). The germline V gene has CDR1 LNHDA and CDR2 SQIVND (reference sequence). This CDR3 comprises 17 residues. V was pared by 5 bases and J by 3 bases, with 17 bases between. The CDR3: CASSPTVRGLYNSPLHF. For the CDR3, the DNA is TGTGCCAGTAGTCCCACCGTCCGGGGCCTCTATAATTCACCCCTCCACTTT.

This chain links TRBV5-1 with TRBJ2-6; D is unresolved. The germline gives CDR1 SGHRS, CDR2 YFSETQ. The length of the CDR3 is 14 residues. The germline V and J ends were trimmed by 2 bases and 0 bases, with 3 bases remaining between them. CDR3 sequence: CASSLGSGANVLTF. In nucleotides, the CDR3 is TGCGCCAGCAGCTTAGGCTCTGGGGCCAACGTCCTGACTTTC.